Each of the 5 T cell receptor beta chains below was sequenced from the same sample in a study of naive CD8 T cells in extremely preterm neonates. Repertoires were generated with immunoSEQ multiplex PCR, while TCRdb's copy carries only in-frame clones and drops some. This sample has around 5,900 clones, with 95% to 98% found just once. Sequenced sample: naive CD8+ T cells from blood. Every receptor here comes from a human donor in good health.

This sequence joins TRBV5-1 and TRBJ2-7, with unresolved D. Deletions cut 7 bases from V and 2 bases from J, with 7 bases between. The CDR3 extends over 11 amino acids. Per the germline V gene, CDR1 is SGHRS and CDR2 is YFSETQ. The CDR3 is CASPGPYEQYF. The CDR3 coding sequence is TGCGCCAGCCCAGGCCCCTACGAGCAGTACTTC.

This chain connects TRBV9 to TRBJ1-4; tentatively, D is TRBD1 (5 bases). V was clipped by 3 bases and J by 8 bases, with 17 bases between them. CDR3 length: 15 residues. Germline CDR1 and CDR2: SGDLS and YYNGEE. In nucleotides, the CDR3 is TGTGCCAGCAGCGGACGGGGAGGGGTGAACGAAAAACTGTTTTTT. It specifies CASSGRGGVNEKLFF.

This clone showed up just once. The gene calls are TRBV5-1 and TRBJ2-5; 11 bases are shared with TRBD1. The ends lost 2 bases at V and 5 bases at J; junction bases unmatched: 11. Germline CDR1 is SGHRS and CDR2 is YFSETQ. The CDR3 runs 17 residues. CDR3 loop: CASSFLWTGGKGETQYF. The CDR3 DNA sequence: TGCGCCAGCAGCTTTTTGTGGACAGGGGGCAAGGGGGAGACCCAGTACTTC.

The rearrangement uses TRBV30 and TRBJ1-2, with TRBD1 as a possible D gene (5 bases). The CDR3 runs to 14 residues. Per germline, CDR1 GTSNPN and CDR2 SVGIG (reference sequence). Trimming removed 2 bases from V and 4 bases from J, with 14 bases in between. The CDR3 sequence is CAWSLGQQAYGYTF. In DNA form, the CDR3 reads TGTGCCTGGAGTTTGGGCCAACAGGCCTATGGCTACACCTTC.

V is TRBV27 and J is TRBJ2-7, with 9 bases lining up with TRBD2. The germline V gene encodes CDR1 MNHEY and CDR2 SMNVEV (reference sequence). CDR3 length equals 15 residues. J was trimmed by 4 bases and V by 5 bases; bases with no gene match: 9. CDR3 loop: CASSPRASGKYEQYF. DNA for the CDR3: TGTGCCAGCAGTCCTCGGGCTAGCGGGAAGTACGAGCAGTACTTC.